This TCR beta chain was obtained from a study of CD4 T cells in relation to SARS-CoV-2 and coronaviruses. Whole-study context: The negative reference was HIV-1 Nef peptide pool or peptide-free culture.

The repertoire was sequenced with immunoSEQ multiplex PCR; TCRdb's copy has only in-frame clones and lacks some. The table lists tens of thousands of clones, 72% of them singletons. Before the COVID-19 pandemic, during about 2011-2019, CD4+ T cells were taken from unexposed donors. After approximately ten days of culture, CD4+ T cells were isolated. Concerning this clone itself: Its antigen is undetermined.

The sample was CD4+ T cells from PBMCs, cultured in vitro. The sequence was obtained from a human donor in good health.

In DNA, the CDR3 is TGTGCCAGCTCACCCTCCGGCGGGACGAACACCGGGGAGCTGTTTTTT. This codes for CASSPSGGTNTGELFF. The chain employs TRBV18 and TRBJ2-2; D might be TRBD2 (6 bases). The germline V gene encodes CDR1 KGHSH and CDR2 LQKENI. There are 16 residues in the CDR3. Trimming cost V 3 bases and J 0 bases, with 11 bases left between them.